This is a list of T cell receptor beta chains from one sample in a study of T cell repertoires in cytomegalovirus infection. Via MiXCR, TCRdb re-called the reads, giving one row per CDR3 protein. Of some 230,000 distinct CDR3 sequences in the sample, approximately 24% were seen once. The sequenced sample consisted of CD8+ T cells from PBMCs. The receptors were gathered from a human donor in good health (CMV status not recorded). Some clones in this sample may be carry-over from other donors' samples. The CDR3 runs from the conserved cysteine through the conserved F or W. The D gene is left open where the match is weak. Not every row has a clone size; where given, it reads once, few, many or a size class.

V gene	D gene	J gene	clone size	CDR3 DNA	CDR3 protein
TRBV5-1	NA	TRBJ1-5	many	TGCGCCAGCAGCTTGAGGAGGGAGGAACAGCCCCAGCATTTT	CASSLRREEQPQHF
TRBV7-9	NA	TRBJ2-7	NA	TGTGCCAGCAGCCCGGGGCCGGCCTACGAGCAGTACTTC	CASSPGPAYEQYF
TRBV5-6	NA	TRBJ1-1	NA	TGTGCCAGCAGTCCACCGTTCATGAACACTGAAGCTTTCTTT	CASSPPFMNTEAFF
TRBV12-3/TRBV12-4	TRBD1	TRBJ1-3	many	TGTGCCAGCAGTTGGACAGGGTCTGGAAACACCATATATTTT	CASSWTGSGNTIYF
TRBV4-2	TRBD2	TRBJ2-7	NA	TGTGCCAGCAGCCAAGCTAGCGGGGGGACCTACGAGCAGTACTTC	CASSQASGGTYEQYF
TRBV7-2	NA	TRBJ2-1	many	TGTGCCAGCAGCCCTGCAGGGGGGAGCTCCTACAATGAGCAGTTCTTC	CASSPAGGSSYNEQFF
TRBV11-2	TRBD2	TRBJ2-5	many	TGTGCCAGCAGCTTAGATCTCGCCGGGGGGGATCAAGAGACCCAGTACTTC	CASSLDLAGGDQETQYF
TRBV7-3	NA	TRBJ2-7	NA	TGTGCCAGCAGCCGGGACAAAGACTCCTACGAGCAGTACTTC	CASSRDKDSYEQYF
TRBV20-1	NA	TRBJ1-2	NA	TGCAGTGCTAGAGCGGGGGATTCCTATGGCTACACCTTC	CSARAGDSYGYTF
TRBV12-3/TRBV12-4	NA	TRBJ1-5	few	TGTGCCAGCAGTTTAAGGGCCGAAAAAAATCAGCCCCAGCATTTT	CASSLRAEKNQPQHF
TRBV29-1	NA	TRBJ2-3	NA	TGCAGCGTTGGGCTAGACCACACAGATACGCAGTATTTT	CSVGLDHTDTQYF
TRBV20-1	TRBD2	TRBJ2-1	NA	TGCAGTGCAGAAAACGCGGGGGGCTCCTACAATGAGCAGTTCTTC	CSAENAGGSYNEQFF
TRBV12-3/TRBV12-4	NA	TRBJ2-5	NA	TGTGCCAGCACCGACAGTTTGCAGACCCAGTACTTC	CASTDSLQTQYF
TRBV7-9	NA	TRBJ1-1	many	TGTGCCAGCAGCTTAGAACTAAGGGACCGGACTTTCTTT	CASSLELRDRTFF
TRBV20-1	NA	TRBJ2-3	NA	TGCAGTGCTAGAGCGGTGGGGACAAACACAGATACGCAGTATTTT	CSARAVGTNTDTQYF
TRBV12-3/TRBV12-4	NA	TRBJ1-2	NA	TGTGCCAGCAGTTTTACGATGAACTATGGCTACACCTTC	CASSFTMNYGYTF
TRBV5-1	NA	TRBJ2-1	few	TGCGCCAGCAGCTCCGACAGCCACAACAATGAGCAGTTCTTC	CASSSDSHNNEQFF
TRBV24-1	NA	TRBJ2-3	many	TGTGCCACCAGTGAGTTATGGGAAGATACGCAGTATTTT	CATSELWEDTQYF
TRBV7-9	NA	TRBJ2-3	medium-sized	TGTGCCAGCAGCTCCGATTGGGGAGATACGCAGTATTTT	CASSSDWGDTQYF
TRBV6-5	NA	TRBJ2-7	NA	TGTGCCAGCAGTTACTCGAAAGGTTACGAGCAGTACTTC	CASSYSKGYEQYF
TRBV7-6	NA	TRBJ2-2	NA	TGTGCCAGCAGCTTTATTCCCTCAGAGATCACCGGGGAGCTGTTTTTT	CASSFIPSEITGELFF
TRBV29-1	TRBD2	TRBJ2-1	NA	TGCAGCGCAGGCGGGGGGGCTGGTGAGCAGTTCTTC	CSAGGGAGEQFF
TRBV20-1	NA	TRBJ2-2	many	TGCAGTGCTAACGACGGGAACACCGGGGAGCTGTTTTTT	CSANDGNTGELFF
TRBV5-8	NA	TRBJ1-5	NA	TGTGCCAGCAGCTTGGACGGACTGCAAAGCAATCAGCCCCAGCATTTT	CASSLDGLQSNQPQHF
TRBV28	NA	TRBJ2-5	NA	TGTGCCAGCAGTTCCAGACACGGTGGGACCCAGTACTTC	CASSSRHGGTQYF
TRBV7-9	NA	TRBJ1-2	NA	TGTGCCAGCAGCCACCCCTACTATGGCTACACCTTC	CASSHPYYGYTF
TRBV28	NA	TRBJ1-4	NA	TGTGCCAGCAGTTTAAACAGTGCAACTAATGAAAAACTGTTTTTT	CASSLNSATNEKLFF
TRBV7-8	TRBD1	TRBJ2-7	NA	TGTGCCAGCAGCTTCGTCCCGGGACAGGGGCGAATATCCTACGAGCAGTACTTC	CASSFVPGQGRISYEQYF
TRBV23-1	NA	TRBJ2-6	many	TGCGCCAGCAGTCACCCCGCCAGGGAAGCTGGGGCCAACGTCCTGACTTTC	CASSHPAREAGANVLTF
TRBV30	NA	TRBJ1-1	few	TGTGCCTGCCCCGGGACAAAGAACACTGAAGCTTTCTTT	CACPGTKNTEAFF
TRBV7-9	NA	TRBJ2-7	NA	TGTGCCAGCAGCTTAACCGGGATAGGGTACGAGCAGTACTTC	CASSLTGIGYEQYF
TRBV5-1	NA	TRBJ1-4	NA	TGCGCCAGCAGCCCTGCGGCGTCAGCTAATGAAAAACTGTTTTTT	CASSPAASANEKLFF
TRBV7-2	NA	TRBJ2-4	NA	TGTGCCAGCAGCCGAGGGAAGTACTTC	CASSRGKYF
TRBV3-1	NA	TRBJ2-7	NA	TGTGCCAGCAGCCAAGGAAGGACAGCCGGCGAGCAGTACTTC	CASSQGRTAGEQYF
TRBV7-8	NA	TRBJ1-1	many	TGTGCCAGCAGCTTCCTGGGGATGAACACTGAAGCTTTCTTT	CASSFLGMNTEAFF
TRBV20-1	TRBD1	TRBJ1-5	few	TGCAGTGCTAGAGATGGCAGGGGGGGCAATCAGCCCCAGCATTTT	CSARDGRGGNQPQHF
TRBV4-1	NA	TRBJ2-1	many	TGCGCCAGCAGCCAAGAGGGGCGGGATCTCAATGAGCAGTTCTTC	CASSQEGRDLNEQFF
TRBV28	NA	TRBJ2-7	NA	TGTGCCAGCAGTTTATCTACGTTCGTGTCCTACGAGCAGTACTTC	CASSLSTFVSYEQYF
TRBV20-1	NA	TRBJ2-5	few	TGCAGTGCTGGGAATCACCTGGAGACCCAGTACTTC	CSAGNHLETQYF
TRBV5-5	NA	TRBJ1-1	few	TGTGCCAGCAGCTTGGGAGGGAACGCTTTCTTT	CASSLGGNAFF
TRBV20-1	TRBD2	TRBJ2-1	NA	TGCAGTGCTAGAGATGGACTAGCGTTTAGTATCAATGAGCAGTTCTTC	CSARDGLAFSINEQFF
TRBV12-3/TRBV12-4	TRBD1	TRBJ1-1	NA	TGTGCCAGCAGTTTTGGGACAGCCATTGAAGCTTTCTTT	CASSFGTAIEAFF
TRBV29-1	NA	TRBJ1-4	NA	TGCAGCGTTGAATTGGGGATTAATGAAAAACTGTTTTTT	CSVELGINEKLFF
TRBV4-1	TRBD2	TRBJ2-4	few	TGCGCCAGCAGCCAAGGGAGTCCGGGACTAGCGGGGGGGAGAGTCAAAAACATTCAGTACTTC	CASSQGSPGLAGGRVKNIQYF
TRBV7-2	NA	TRBJ1-5	few	TGTGCCACCTCAGCAGGGCCCAATCAGCCCCAGCATTTT	CATSAGPNQPQHF
TRBV13	TRBD1	TRBJ2-7	few	TGTGCCAGCAGCCGAGTACAGGGGGTTACACTCTACGAGCAGTACTTC	CASSRVQGVTLYEQYF
TRBV28	NA	TRBJ2-5	few	TGTGCCAGCAGCAAATTTTCCCCGGAGACCCAGTACTTC	CASSKFSPETQYF
TRBV28	NA	TRBJ2-7	many	TGTGCCAGCAGCCGGGCGCAGGGGGGCACCTACGAGCAGTACTTC	CASSRAQGGTYEQYF
TRBV28	TRBD1	TRBJ1-1	NA	TGTGCCAGCAGTGGGACAGGGAGGTTCGTGGCTGAAGCTTTCTTT	CASSGTGRFVAEAFF
TRBV12-3/TRBV12-4	TRBD2	TRBJ2-1	once	TGTGCCAGCAGTCCCATCGCTACTAGCGGGGGGGGAAATGAGCAGTTCTTC	CASSPIATSGGGNEQFF
TRBV6-4	NA	TRBJ2-1	NA	TGTGCCAGCAGGAAGCGGGACAGCTCCAATGAGCAGTTCTTC	CASRKRDSSNEQFF
TRBV7-9	NA	TRBJ1-3	few	TGTGCCAGCAGCTCCGCCGGGACGTATGGAAACACCATATATTTT	CASSSAGTYGNTIYF
TRBV7-8	NA	TRBJ1-1	few	TGTGCCAGCAGCTTAGCGGACGGTATGAACACTGAAGCTTTCTTT	CASSLADGMNTEAFF
TRBV7-3	NA	TRBJ2-1	NA	TGTGCCAGCAGTCGCCTAGATTACAATGAGCAGTTCTTC	CASSRLDYNEQFF
TRBV29-1	NA	TRBJ1-2	few	TGCAGCGCGGAAGGGGGATTCAACTATGGCTACACCTTC	CSAEGGFNYGYTF
TRBV28	TRBD2	TRBJ2-3	NA	TGTGCCAGCAGCCCGATAGCGGGGGGGCCAAATACGCAGTATTTT	CASSPIAGGPNTQYF
TRBV12-3/TRBV12-4	TRBD1	TRBJ2-2	NA	TGTGCCTCGAGTCCGGGCAGGGGGTACGACACCGGGGAGCTGTTTTTT	CASSPGRGYDTGELFF
TRBV2	NA	TRBJ2-1	NA	TGTGCCAGCAGTGAGCGGGGTTTGGATGAGCAGTTCTTC	CASSERGLDEQFF
TRBV5-1	TRBD1	TRBJ2-1	few	TGCGCCAGCAGCTCCTCCGGGACAGAGTACAATGAGCAGTTCTTC	CASSSSGTEYNEQFF
TRBV4-1	TRBD1	TRBJ1-5	few	TGCGCCAGCAGCCAGTGGACAGGCGAAAATCAGCCCCAGCATTTT	CASSQWTGENQPQHF